This note documents a single TCR beta chain sequence. Profiled with immunoSEQ multiplex PCR; TCRdb holds only in-frame clones, not every one. In the table there are about 210,000 clones, roughly nine tenths of which are singletons. After removal of 3 bases from V and 4 bases from J, the junction contained 11 bases not matched to a gene. Germline V gives CDR1 MDHEN, CDR2 SYDVKM. The CDR3 contains 18 residues. The data were taken from a study of blood T cell repertoires in COVID-19. Turning to the study itself: COVID-19 samples, acute and convalescent, were from the United States, Italy and Spain. T cells, B-cell-depleted T cells, or PBMCs supplied cDNA or gDNA.

J is TRBJ2-5 and V is TRBV28, with 13 nucleotides matching TRBD2. The sequenced sample was peripheral blood. The receptor was isolated from a man younger than 45 with acute or convalescent COVID-19. The CDR3 region has the DNA TGTGCCAGCAGTTTGCCCTTGGGACTAGCGGGGATCAGAGAGACCCAGTACTTC. The encoded protein is CASSLPLGLAGIRETQYF.